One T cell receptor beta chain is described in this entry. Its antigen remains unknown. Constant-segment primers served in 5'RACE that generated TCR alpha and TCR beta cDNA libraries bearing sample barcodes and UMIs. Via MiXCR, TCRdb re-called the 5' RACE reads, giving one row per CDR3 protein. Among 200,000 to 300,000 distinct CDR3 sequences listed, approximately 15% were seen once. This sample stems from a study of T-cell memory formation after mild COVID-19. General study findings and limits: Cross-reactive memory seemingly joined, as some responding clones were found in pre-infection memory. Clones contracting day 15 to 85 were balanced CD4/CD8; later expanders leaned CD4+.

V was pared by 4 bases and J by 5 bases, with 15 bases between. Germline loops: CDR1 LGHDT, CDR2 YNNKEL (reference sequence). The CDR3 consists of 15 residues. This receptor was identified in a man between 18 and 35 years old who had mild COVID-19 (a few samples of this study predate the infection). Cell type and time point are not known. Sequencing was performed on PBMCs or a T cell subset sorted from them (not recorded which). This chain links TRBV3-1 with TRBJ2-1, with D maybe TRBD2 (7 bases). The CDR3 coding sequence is TGTGCCAGCAGCCGCTGGGAGGGGGGCCACAATGAGCAGTTCTTC. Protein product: CASSRWEGGHNEQFF.